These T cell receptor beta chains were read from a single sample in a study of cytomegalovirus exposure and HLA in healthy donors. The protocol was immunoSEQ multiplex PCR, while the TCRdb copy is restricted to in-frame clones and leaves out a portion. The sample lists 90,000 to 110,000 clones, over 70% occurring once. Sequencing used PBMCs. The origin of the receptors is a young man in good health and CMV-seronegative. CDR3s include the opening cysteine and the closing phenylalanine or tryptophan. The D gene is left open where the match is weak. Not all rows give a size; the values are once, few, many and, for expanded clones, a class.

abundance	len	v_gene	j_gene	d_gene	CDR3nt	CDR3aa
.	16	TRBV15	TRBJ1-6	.	TGTGCCACCAGCAGAGTATTTAGTCAGGGAGGTTCACCCCTCCACTTT	CATSRVFSQGGSPLHF
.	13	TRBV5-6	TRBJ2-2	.	TGTGCCAGCGGAGGGGCCGACACCGGGGAGCTGTTTTTT	CASGGADTGELFF
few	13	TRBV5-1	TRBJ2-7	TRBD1	TGCGCCAGCAGCCCACAAGGACAGGGGAACAAGTACTTC	CASSPQGQGNKYF
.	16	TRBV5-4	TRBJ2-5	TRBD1	TGTGCCAGCAGCTATAGACAGGGATCGTACCAAGAGACCCAGTACTTC	CASSYRQGSYQETQYF
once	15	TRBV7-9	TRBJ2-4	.	TGTGCCAGCAGCTTGAGTATTTTCGGCAAAAACATTCAGTACTTC	CASSLSIFGKNIQYF
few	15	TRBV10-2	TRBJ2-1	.	TGCGCCAGCAGTGAGCGGTCAATCTCCTACAATGAGCAGTTCTTC	CASSERSISYNEQFF
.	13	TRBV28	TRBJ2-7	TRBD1	TGTGCCAGCGAGGGACAGGGTACCTACGAGCAGTACTTC	CASEGQGTYEQYF
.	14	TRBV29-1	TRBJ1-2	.	TGCAGCGTACCTCCCTTCGGGGGGCCGGGTGGCTACACCTTC	CSVPPFGGPGGYTF
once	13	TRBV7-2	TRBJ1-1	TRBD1	TGTGCCAGCAGCTTCGACTGGGACAGTGAAGCTTTCTTT	CASSFDWDSEAFF
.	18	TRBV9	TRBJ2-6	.	TGTGCCAGCAGTGACACAGCCTCCACGCGCTCTGGGGCCAACGTCCTGACTTTC	CASSDTASTRSGANVLTF
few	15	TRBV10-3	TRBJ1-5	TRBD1	TGTGCCATCAGTGATTCCGACAGGGGGTATCAGCCCCAGCATTTT	CAISDSDRGYQPQHF
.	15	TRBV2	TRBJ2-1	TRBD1	TGTGCCAGCAGGGGCCGGGACAGGGGGCGGTACGGGCAGTTCTTC	CASRGRDRGRYGQFF
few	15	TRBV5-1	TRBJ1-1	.	TGCGCCAGCAGCTTGGCACAGGGCGGTACCACTGAAGCTTTCTTT	CASSLAQGGTTEAFF
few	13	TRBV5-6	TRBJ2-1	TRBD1	TGTGCCAGCAGCTGGGACAGAAACAATGAGCAGTTCTTC	CASSWDRNNEQFF
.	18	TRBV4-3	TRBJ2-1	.	TGCGCCAGCAGCCAAGATCCGGGTGTTGTCGCAGACTACAATGAGCAGTTCTTC	CASSQDPGVVADYNEQFF
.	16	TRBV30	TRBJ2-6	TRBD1	TGTGCCTTAAACACCGGGACAGTCTCTGGGGCCAACGTCCTGACTTTC	CALNTGTVSGANVLTF
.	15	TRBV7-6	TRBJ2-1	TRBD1	TGTGCCAGCAGCTCCACAGGGGGATCCTACAATGAGCAGTTCTTC	CASSSTGGSYNEQFF
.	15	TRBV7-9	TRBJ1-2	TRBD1	TGTGCCAGCACCATAATTTCGACAGGGAACTATGGCTACACCTTC	CASTIISTGNYGYTF
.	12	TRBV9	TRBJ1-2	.	TGTGCCAGCAGCGCTGAGGGCTATGGCTACACCTTC	CASSAEGYGYTF
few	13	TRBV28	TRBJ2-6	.	TGTGCCAGCAGTCTCTCTGGGGCCAACGTCCTGACTTTC	CASSLSGANVLTF
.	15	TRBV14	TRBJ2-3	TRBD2	TGTGCCAGCAGCCAATTAGCGGGAGGGCGAGATACGCAGTATTTT	CASSQLAGGRDTQYF
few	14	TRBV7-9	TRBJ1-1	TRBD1	TGTGCCAGCAGCTTTAGACAGGGATCCACTGAAGCTTTCTTT	CASSFRQGSTEAFF
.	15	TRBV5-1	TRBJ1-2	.	TGCGCCAGCAAGCTTGGGTCTGAGGGAGGTCGCGGCTACACCTTC	CASKLGSEGGRGYTF
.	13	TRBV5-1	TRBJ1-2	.	TGCGCCAGCAGCTTACAGGGTGACTATGGCTACACCTTC	CASSLQGDYGYTF
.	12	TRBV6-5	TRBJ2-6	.	TGTGCCAGCTGGGGCGGGGCCAACGTCCTGACTTTC	CASWGGANVLTF
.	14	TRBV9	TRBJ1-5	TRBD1	TGTGCCAGCAGCGTAGGACAGGGAAATCAGCCCCAGCATTTT	CASSVGQGNQPQHF
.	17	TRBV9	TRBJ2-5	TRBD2	TGTGCCAGCAGCGTAGGAGGTAGCGGGGGGGCCGGGGAGACCCAGTACTTC	CASSVGGSGGAGETQYF
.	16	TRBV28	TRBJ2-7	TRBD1	TGTGCCAGCATCTTCGGTGGGACAGGGTCGTCGTCCGAGCAGTACTTC	CASIFGGTGSSSEQYF
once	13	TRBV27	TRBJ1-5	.	TGTGCCAGCAGTTTAATAGAGAATCAGCCCCAGCATTTT	CASSLIENQPQHF
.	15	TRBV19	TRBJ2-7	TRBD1	TGTGCCAGTAGTATAGGGACAGGGGTGTTTGCCGAGCAGTACTTC	CASSIGTGVFAEQYF
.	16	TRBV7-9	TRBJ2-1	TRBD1	TGTGCCAGCAGCTTAAGAAGGGACAGGGGGCATGGTGAGCAGTTCTTC	CASSLRRDRGHGEQFF
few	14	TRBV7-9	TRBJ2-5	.	TGTGCCAGCAGCTTAGGAGGGAAGGAAGAGACCCAGTACTTC	CASSLGGKEETQYF
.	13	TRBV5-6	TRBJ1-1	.	TGTGCCAGCAGCTTAGGAGGAGGGACTGAAGCTTTCTTT	CASSLGGGTEAFF
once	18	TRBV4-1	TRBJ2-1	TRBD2	TGCGCCAGCAGCCACATCGGACTAGCGGGAGAGACCTACAATGAGCAGTTCTTC	CASSHIGLAGETYNEQFF
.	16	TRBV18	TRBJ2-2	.	TGTGCCAGCTCACCTCGGACTGGAATTAACACCGGGGAGCTGTTTTTT	CASSPRTGINTGELFF
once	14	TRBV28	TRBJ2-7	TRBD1	TGTGCCAGCACCGAGACAGGGGGCGAGTACGAGCAGTACTTC	CASTETGGEYEQYF
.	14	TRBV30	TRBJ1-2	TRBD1	TGTGCCTGCCCGAGGGGCAGGGGGTGGGATGGCTACACCTTC	CACPRGRGWDGYTF